This entry concerns a single T cell receptor beta chain. These data come from a study of blood T cell repertoires in COVID-19. About the study: COVID-19 samples, acute and convalescent, were from the United States, Italy and Spain. The analysed material was cDNA or gDNA that came from T cells, B-cell-depleted T cells, or PBMCs.

TCRdb's copy holds only in-frame clones and misses some; the assay was immunoSEQ multiplex PCR. The sample lists 200,000 to 300,000 clones, around nine tenths seen once, with around 1.7% in the top ten. The CDR3 is 17 residues long. The rearrangement links TRBV21-1 to TRBJ2-7; the D segment call TRBD2 is taken from the table without a DNA check. TRBV21-1 is a recognized pseudogene. The receptor was isolated from a woman aged 60-70 years who had recovered from COVID-19. The sequenced material came from peripheral blood. The CDR3 loop is CASPSDWGPSGSYEQYF. CDR3 nucleotide sequence: TGTGCCAGCCCCAGCGATTGGGGGCCTAGCGGGTCCTACGAGCAGTACTTC.